This T cell receptor (beta chain) was sequenced during a study of response to subunit inactivated influenza vaccine. Germline CDR1 is MDHEN and CDR2 is SYDVKM. J lost 0 bases, V lost 5 bases, and 6 bases had no gene match. The CDR3 covers 16 residues. TCRdb analysed the RT-PCR reads with MiXCR anew, one entry per CDR3 protein. This sample has about 180,000 distinct CDR3 sequences; around 9% occur once, and the top ten carry under 13%. This clonotype was seen at least ten times. This TCR was recovered from a man aged 45-60 years who received an inactivated influenza vaccine. The chain combines TRBV28 with TRBJ1-3; TRBD1 matches 8 bases. Sequenced material: non-naive T cells sorted from PBMCs, taken on the day of vaccination. The CDR3 DNA reads TGTGCCAGCAGTACCCGGACAGGGCGCTCTGGAAACACCATATATTTT. This gives the protein CASSTRTGRSGNTIYF.